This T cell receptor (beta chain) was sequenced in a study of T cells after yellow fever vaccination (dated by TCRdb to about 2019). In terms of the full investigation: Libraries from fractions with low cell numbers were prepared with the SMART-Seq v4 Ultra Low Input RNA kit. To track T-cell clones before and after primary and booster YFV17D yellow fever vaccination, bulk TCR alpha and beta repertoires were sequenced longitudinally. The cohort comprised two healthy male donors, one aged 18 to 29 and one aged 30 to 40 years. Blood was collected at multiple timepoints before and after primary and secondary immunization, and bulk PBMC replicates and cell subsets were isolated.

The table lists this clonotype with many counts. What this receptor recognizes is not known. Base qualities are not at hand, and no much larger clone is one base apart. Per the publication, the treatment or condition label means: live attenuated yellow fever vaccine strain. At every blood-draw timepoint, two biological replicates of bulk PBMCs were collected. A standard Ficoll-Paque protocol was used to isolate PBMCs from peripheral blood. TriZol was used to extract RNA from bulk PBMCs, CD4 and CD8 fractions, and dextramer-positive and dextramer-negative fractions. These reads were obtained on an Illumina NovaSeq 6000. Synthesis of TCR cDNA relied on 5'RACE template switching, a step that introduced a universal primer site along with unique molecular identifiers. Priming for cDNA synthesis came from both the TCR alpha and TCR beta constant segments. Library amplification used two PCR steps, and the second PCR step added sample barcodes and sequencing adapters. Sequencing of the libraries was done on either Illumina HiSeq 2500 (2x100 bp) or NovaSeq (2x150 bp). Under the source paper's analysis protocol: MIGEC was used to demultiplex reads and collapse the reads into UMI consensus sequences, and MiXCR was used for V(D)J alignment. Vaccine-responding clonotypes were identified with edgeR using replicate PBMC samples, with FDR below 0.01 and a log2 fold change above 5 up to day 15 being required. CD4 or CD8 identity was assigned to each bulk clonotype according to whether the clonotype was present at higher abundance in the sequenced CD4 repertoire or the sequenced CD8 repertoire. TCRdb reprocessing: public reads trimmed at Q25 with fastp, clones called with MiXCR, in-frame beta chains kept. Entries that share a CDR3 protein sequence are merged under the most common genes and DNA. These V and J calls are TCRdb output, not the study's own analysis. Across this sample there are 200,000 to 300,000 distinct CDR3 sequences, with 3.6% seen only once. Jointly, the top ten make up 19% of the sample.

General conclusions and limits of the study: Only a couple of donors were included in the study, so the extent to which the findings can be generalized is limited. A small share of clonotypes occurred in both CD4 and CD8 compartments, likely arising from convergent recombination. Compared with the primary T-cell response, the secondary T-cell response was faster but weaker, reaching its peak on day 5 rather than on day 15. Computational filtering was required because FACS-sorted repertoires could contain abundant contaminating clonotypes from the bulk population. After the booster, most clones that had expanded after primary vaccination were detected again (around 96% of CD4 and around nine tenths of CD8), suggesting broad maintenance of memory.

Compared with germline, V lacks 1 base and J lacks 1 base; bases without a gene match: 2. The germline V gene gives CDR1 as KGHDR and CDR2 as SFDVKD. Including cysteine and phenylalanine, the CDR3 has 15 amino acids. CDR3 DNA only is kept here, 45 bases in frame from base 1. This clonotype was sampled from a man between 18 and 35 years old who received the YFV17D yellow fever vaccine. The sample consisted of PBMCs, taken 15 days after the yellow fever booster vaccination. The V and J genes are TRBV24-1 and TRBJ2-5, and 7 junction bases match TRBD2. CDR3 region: CATSDFRGVQETQYF. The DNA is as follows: TGTGCCACCAGTGATTTCCGGGGGGTCCAAGAGACCCAGTACTTC.